Listed below are T cell receptor beta chains from one sample, sequenced in a study of circulating tumor DNA in untreated peripheral T-cell lymphoma. Some clones are missing from TCRdb's copy, which holds only in-frame ones; the method was immunoSEQ multiplex PCR. The sample holds about 460 clones, roughly 80% seen once. The sequencing input was cell-free DNA from blood serum. All receptors come from a human donor with peripheral T-cell lymphoma. CDR3s include the opening cysteine and the closing phenylalanine or tryptophan. The D gene is left open where the match is weak. Clone sizes are given selectively: once, few, many, or a class where the clone is expanded.

clone size: -; J gene: TRBJ2-7; D gene: -; V gene: TRBV9; CDR3 protein: CASRGDRTEQYF; CDR3 DNA: TGTGCCAGCAGAGGCGACAGGACCGAGCAGTACTTC
clone size: -; J gene: TRBJ2-3; D gene: -; V gene: TRBV19; CDR3 protein: CASRYWDREPQYF; CDR3 DNA: TGTGCCAGTAGATACTGGGACCGCGAGCCGCAGTATTTT
clone size: -; J gene: TRBJ2-1; D gene: TRBD2; V gene: TRBV2; CDR3 protein: CASKGTSGSMSEQFF; CDR3 DNA: TGTGCCAGCAAGGGGACTAGCGGGAGCATGAGTGAGCAGTTCTTC
clone size: -; J gene: TRBJ2-3; D gene: TRBD2; V gene: TRBV9; CDR3 protein: CASSVESGGTDTQYF; CDR3 DNA: TGTGCCAGCAGCGTAGAAAGCGGGGGCACGGATACGCAGTATTTT
clone size: -; J gene: TRBJ2-1; D gene: TRBD2; V gene: TRBV13; CDR3 protein: CASSSLAGGPNEQFF; CDR3 DNA: TGTGCCAGCAGCTCCCTAGCGGGAGGGCCGAATGAGCAGTTCTTC
clone size: once; J gene: TRBJ1-1; D gene: -; V gene: TRBV13; CDR3 protein: CASSDGTNTEAFF; CDR3 DNA: TGTGCCAGCAGTGATGGTACGAACACTGAAGCTTTCTTT
clone size: -; J gene: TRBJ1-5; D gene: -; V gene: TRBV11-2; CDR3 protein: CASSLLSNQPQHF; CDR3 DNA: TGTGCCAGCAGCTTGTTAAGCAATCAGCCCCAGCATTTT
clone size: -; J gene: TRBJ2-7; D gene: -; V gene: TRBV15; CDR3 protein: CATSNGYSRDEQYF; CDR3 DNA: TGTGCCACCAGCAATGGCTACTCTCGGGACGAGCAGTACTTC
clone size: -; J gene: TRBJ1-5; D gene: TRBD1; V gene: TRBV6-5; CDR3 protein: CASRSQGPGNQPQHF; CDR3 DNA: TGTGCCAGCAGATCACAGGGGCCAGGTAATCAGCCCCAGCATTTT
clone size: -; J gene: TRBJ2-5; D gene: TRBD1; V gene: TRBV30; CDR3 protein: CAWSQPNRDRGQTQYF; CDR3 DNA: TGTGCCTGGAGCCAACCCAACCGGGACAGGGGACAGACCCAGTACTTC
clone size: -; J gene: TRBJ1-4; D gene: -; V gene: TRBV7-9; CDR3 protein: CASSQQGPTNEKLFF; CDR3 DNA: TGTGCCAGCAGTCAACAGGGCCCAACTAATGAAAAACTGTTTTTT
clone size: few; J gene: TRBJ1-3; D gene: -; V gene: TRBV9; CDR3 protein: CASSVGGNTIYF; CDR3 DNA: TGTGCCAGCAGCGTGGGGGGAAACACCATATATTTT
clone size: -; J gene: TRBJ2-1; D gene: -; V gene: TRBV5-8; CDR3 protein: CASSSGGGQQFF; CDR3 DNA: TGTGCCAGCAGCTCGGGTGGAGGACAGCAGTTCTTC
clone size: once; J gene: TRBJ1-2; D gene: -; V gene: TRBV6-5; CDR3 protein: CASSYSTGVGSYGYTF; CDR3 DNA: TGTGCCAGCAGTTACTCGACGGGGGTCGGAAGCTATGGCTACACCTTC
clone size: few; J gene: TRBJ1-1; D gene: -; V gene: TRBV20-1; CDR3 protein: CSASDNTEAFF; CDR3 DNA: TGCAGTGCTAGTGACAACACTGAAGCTTTCTTT
clone size: -; J gene: TRBJ2-7; D gene: TRBD2; V gene: TRBV27; CDR3 protein: CASSPRGGGGASYEQYF; CDR3 DNA: TGTGCCAGCAGTCCCCGTGGCGGCGGGGGGGCCTCCTACGAGCAGTACTTC
clone size: -; J gene: TRBJ1-3; D gene: -; V gene: TRBV4-1; CDR3 protein: CASRGVTEGNTIYF; CDR3 DNA: TGCGCCAGCAGGGGAGTGACGGAAGGAAACACCATATATTTT
clone size: -; J gene: TRBJ2-5; D gene: -; V gene: TRBV4-1; CDR3 protein: CASSQDRASGRGQETQYF; CDR3 DNA: TGCGCCAGCAGCCAAGATCGGGCGTCGGGCAGGGGCCAAGAGACCCAGTACTTC
clone size: -; J gene: TRBJ2-7; D gene: TRBD1; V gene: TRBV7-8; CDR3 protein: CASSLGGQNEQYF; CDR3 DNA: TGTGCCAGCAGCTTAGGGGGACAGAACGAGCAGTACTTC
clone size: few; J gene: TRBJ1-3; D gene: -; V gene: TRBV5-1; CDR3 protein: CASSPDSQSSGNTIYF; CDR3 DNA: TGCGCCAGCAGTCCGGACAGCCAATCCTCTGGAAACACCATATATTTT
clone size: -; J gene: TRBJ2-3; D gene: TRBD2; V gene: TRBV15; CDR3 protein: CATSRDGGLAGVPTDTQYF; CDR3 DNA: TGTGCCACCAGCAGAGATGGGGGACTAGCGGGAGTCCCCACAGATACGCAGTATTTT
clone size: -; J gene: TRBJ1-2; D gene: -; V gene: TRBV2; CDR3 protein: CASRGDRTANYGYTF; CDR3 DNA: TGTGCCAGCAGGGGAGACAGGACAGCTAACTATGGCTACACCTTC
clone size: -; J gene: TRBJ2-4; D gene: TRBD2; V gene: TRBV11-1; CDR3 protein: CASSQTSGQNIQYF; CDR3 DNA: TGTGCCAGCAGCCAAACTAGCGGGCAAAACATTCAGTACTTC
clone size: -; J gene: TRBJ2-5; D gene: -; V gene: TRBV11-2; CDR3 protein: CASSLGTSKQETQYF; CDR3 DNA: TGTGCCAGCAGCTTAGGTACGAGTAAACAAGAGACCCAGTACTTC
clone size: -; J gene: TRBJ2-2; D gene: -; V gene: TRBV5-6; CDR3 protein: CASSSPGDIGELFF; CDR3 DNA: TGTGCCAGCAGCTCTCCAGGGGACATCGGGGAGCTGTTTTTT
clone size: -; J gene: TRBJ2-7; D gene: -; V gene: TRBV7-3; CDR3 protein: CASSLYSSYEQYF; CDR3 DNA: TGTGCCAGCAGCTTGTACAGCTCCTACGAGCAGTACTTC
clone size: once; J gene: TRBJ2-1; D gene: TRBD1; V gene: TRBV5-1; CDR3 protein: CASSLNRGNEQFF; CDR3 DNA: TGCGCCAGCAGCTTGAACAGGGGCAATGAGCAGTTCTTC
clone size: once; J gene: TRBJ2-5; D gene: -; V gene: TRBV4-2; CDR3 protein: CASSQRGVGETQYF; CDR3 DNA: TGTGCCAGCAGCCAACGAGGGGTTGGGGAGACCCAGTACTTC
clone size: few; J gene: TRBJ1-1; D gene: -; V gene: TRBV27; CDR3 protein: CASSLNPHGHTEAFF; CDR3 DNA: TGTGCCAGCAGTCTTAACCCCCATGGGCACACTGAAGCTTTCTTT
clone size: few; J gene: TRBJ1-1; D gene: -; V gene: TRBV20-1; CDR3 protein: CSARDVTEAFF; CDR3 DNA: TGCAGTGCTAGAGATGTCACTGAAGCTTTCTTT
clone size: few; J gene: TRBJ1-5; D gene: -; V gene: TRBV16; CDR3 protein: CASSQFSQPQHF; CDR3 DNA: TGTGCCAGCAGCCAATTCAGCCAGCCCCAGCATTTT
clone size: -; J gene: TRBJ1-5; D gene: -; V gene: TRBV10-2; CDR3 protein: CASSESPGNSNQPQHF; CDR3 DNA: TGCGCCAGCAGTGAGTCCCCCGGGAATAGCAATCAGCCCCAGCATTTT
clone size: -; J gene: TRBJ1-1; D gene: TRBD1; V gene: TRBV10-1; CDR3 protein: CASSQGAGTEAFF; CDR3 DNA: TGCGCCAGCAGCCAGGGGGCTGGTACTGAAGCTTTCTTT
clone size: -; J gene: TRBJ1-1; D gene: TRBD1; V gene: TRBV2; CDR3 protein: CASSETGIMNTEAFF; CDR3 DNA: TGTGCCAGCAGTGAGACAGGGATCATGAACACTGAAGCTTTCTTT
clone size: -; J gene: TRBJ1-2; D gene: -; V gene: TRBV15; CDR3 protein: CATSSLGTTHGYTF; CDR3 DNA: TGTGCCACCAGCAGTCTAGGGACGACGCATGGCTACACCTTC
clone size: -; J gene: TRBJ1-1; D gene: TRBD1; V gene: TRBV5-6; CDR3 protein: CASSLGTGRYTEAFF; CDR3 DNA: TGTGCCAGCAGCTTGGGGACAGGAAGGTACACTGAAGCTTTCTTT
clone size: -; J gene: TRBJ2-7; D gene: -; V gene: TRBV10-3; CDR3 protein: CAINGAEEYEQYF; CDR3 DNA: TGTGCCATCAACGGAGCGGAGGAGTACGAGCAGTACTTC
clone size: -; J gene: TRBJ1-1; D gene: -; V gene: TRBV7-2; CDR3 protein: CASSLWPGGNNAEAFF; CDR3 DNA: TGTGCCAGCAGCTTGTGGCCGGGTGGAAACAACGCTGAAGCTTTCTTT
clone size: -; J gene: TRBJ1-2; D gene: -; V gene: TRBV30; CDR3 protein: CAWSDAARGYTF; CDR3 DNA: TGTGCCTGGAGTGACGCCGCCCGAGGCTACACCTTC
clone size: once; J gene: TRBJ1-3; D gene: -; V gene: TRBV29-1; CDR3 protein: CSVQPGGANTIYF; CDR3 DNA: TGCAGCGTCCAGCCCGGGGGAGCAAACACCATATATTTT
clone size: -; J gene: TRBJ2-5; D gene: -; V gene: TRBV6-6; CDR3 protein: CASSPGGQETQYF; CDR3 DNA: TGTGCCAGCAGCCCCGGGGGTCAAGAGACCCAGTACTTC
clone size: once; J gene: TRBJ1-2; D gene: -; V gene: TRBV29-1; CDR3 protein: CSVESPRGFRGYGYTF; CDR3 DNA: TGCAGCGTTGAGAGCCCCAGGGGTTTCCGAGGCTATGGCTACACCTTC
clone size: -; J gene: TRBJ2-5; D gene: -; V gene: TRBV2; CDR3 protein: CASSEALNGEETQYF; CDR3 DNA: TGTGCCAGCAGTGAAGCGCTTAACGGGGAGGAGACCCAGTACTTC
clone size: once; J gene: TRBJ1-3; D gene: -; V gene: TRBV11-3; CDR3 protein: CASSRPGADDFRSGNTIYF; CDR3 DNA: TGTGCCAGCAGCCGACCCGGGGCAGATGACTTTCGCTCTGGAAACACCATATATTTT
clone size: once; J gene: TRBJ1-5; D gene: -; V gene: TRBV2; CDR3 protein: CASTGWRNQPQHF; CDR3 DNA: TGTGCCAGCACTGGTTGGCGCAATCAGCCCCAGCATTTT
clone size: -; J gene: TRBJ1-6; D gene: -; V gene: TRBV10-3; CDR3 protein: CAISERGTGNSPLHF; CDR3 DNA: TGTGCCATCAGTGAGCGGGGCACAGGGAATTCACCCCTCCACTTT
clone size: -; J gene: TRBJ1-6; D gene: TRBD1; V gene: TRBV11-2; CDR3 protein: CASSLTQGLNSPLHF; CDR3 DNA: TGTGCCAGCAGCCTCACACAGGGGTTGAATTCACCCCTCCACTTT
clone size: -; J gene: TRBJ2-2; D gene: -; V gene: TRBV29-1; CDR3 protein: CSGIGGNDGELFF; CDR3 DNA: TGCAGCGGAATTGGGGGGAACGACGGGGAGCTGTTTTTT
clone size: few; J gene: TRBJ2-2; D gene: -; V gene: TRBV6-8; CDR3 protein: CASSYRTEYTGELFF; CDR3 DNA: TGTGCCAGCAGTTACCGGACGGAATACACCGGGGAGCTGTTTTTT
clone size: -; J gene: TRBJ2-1; D gene: TRBD2; V gene: TRBV6-4; CDR3 protein: CASSDSGASGPQRFF; CDR3 DNA: TGTGCCAGCAGTGACTCTGGGGCTAGCGGGCCACAACGGTTCTTC
clone size: few; J gene: TRBJ2-2; D gene: -; V gene: TRBV6-9; CDR3 protein: CASSYRTEYTGELFF; CDR3 DNA: TGTGCCAGCAGTTACCGGACGGAATACACCGGGGAGCTGTTTTTT
clone size: few; J gene: TRBJ1-2; D gene: -; V gene: TRBV9; CDR3 protein: CASSPRGRDGYTF; CDR3 DNA: TGTGCCAGCAGCCCCCGGGGGCGCGATGGCTACACCTTC
clone size: -; J gene: TRBJ2-3; D gene: -; V gene: TRBV27; CDR3 protein: CASATAPMADTQYF; CDR3 DNA: TGTGCCAGCGCGACTGCTCCGATGGCCGATACGCAGTATTTT
clone size: -; J gene: TRBJ1-2; D gene: TRBD1; V gene: TRBV10-3; CDR3 protein: CAISESGTGEGYTF; CDR3 DNA: TGTGCCATCAGTGAGTCGGGGACAGGGGAAGGCTACACCTTC
clone size: -; J gene: TRBJ2-7; D gene: TRBD1; V gene: TRBV6-5; CDR3 protein: CASSRDRNSYEQYF; CDR3 DNA: TGTGCCAGCAGTCGGGACAGGAACTCCTACGAGCAGTACTTC
clone size: -; J gene: TRBJ1-1; D gene: -; V gene: TRBV19; CDR3 protein: CASRSLQRGLTEAFF; CDR3 DNA: TGTGCCAGTAGATCACTCCAAAGGGGGTTGACTGAAGCTTTCTTT
clone size: -; J gene: TRBJ1-1; D gene: -; V gene: TRBV30; CDR3 protein: CAWTIQGSDTEAFF; CDR3 DNA: TGTGCCTGGACCATACAGGGTTCGGACACTGAAGCTTTCTTT
clone size: -; J gene: TRBJ2-7; D gene: TRBD2; V gene: TRBV7-9; CDR3 protein: CASSPRTSASYEQYF; CDR3 DNA: TGTGCCAGCAGCCCCCGGACTAGCGCTTCCTACGAGCAGTACTTC
clone size: few; J gene: TRBJ2-1; D gene: TRBD2; V gene: TRBV5-4; CDR3 protein: CASSSGLAAPSSYNEQFF; CDR3 DNA: TGTGCCAGCAGCTCTGGACTAGCGGCCCCAAGCTCCTACAATGAGCAGTTCTTC
clone size: -; J gene: TRBJ2-7; D gene: -; V gene: TRBV7-8; CDR3 protein: CASSRTVRGTAFYEQYF; CDR3 DNA: TGTGCCAGCAGCCGAACCGTTCGGGGGACAGCCTTTTACGAGCAGTACTTC